These 4 T cell receptor beta chains originate from one sample sequenced in a study of blood T cell repertoires in COVID-19. The assay was immunoSEQ multiplex PCR, and TCRdb's table has in-frame clones only and misses some. In the table there are around 46,000 clones, around 83% of which are singletons. Sample: PBMCs or T cells enriched from blood (not recorded which). Receptors were obtained from a woman in her fifties or sixties who had recovered from COVID-19.

The rearrangement joins TRBV4-2 to TRBJ2-1; D unclear. V lost 0 bases to trimming and J lost 0 bases, with 9 bases between them. This CDR3 is 16 amino acids long. Germline V gene data show CDR1 as LGHNA and CDR2 as YNFKEQ. The CDR3 is CASSQEALGSYNEQFF. For the CDR3, the DNA is TGTGCCAGCAGCCAAGAAGCCCTAGGCTCCTACAATGAGCAGTTCTTC.

The J gene is TRBJ2-5, the V gene TRBV19, with TRBD2 as a possible D gene (6 bases). The CDR3 covers 13 residues. Deletions cut 11 bases from V and 2 bases from J, with 15 bases between. Germline lookup yields CDR1 LNHDA and CDR2 SQIVND (reference sequence). The CDR3 protein is CASRPGLQETQYF. In DNA form, the CDR3 reads TGTGCCTCGAGGCCGGGACTTCAAGAGACCCAGTACTTC.

The chain recombines TRBV3-1 (or the pseudogene TRBV3-2) with TRBJ2-3; weak D call: TRBD2 (6 bases). Per germline, CDR1 LGHDT and CDR2 YNNKEL (reference sequence). CDR3 length equals 17 residues. V lost 5 bases to trimming and J lost 1 base, with 19 bases between them. CDR3 in DNA: TGTGCCAGCAGCAGACATTCGCGTAGCGGAGGCACAGATACGCAGTATTTT. The encoded protein is CASSRHSRSGGTDTQYF.

This chain links TRBV28 with TRBJ1-5; 9 nucleotides line up with TRBD1. Germline-derived CDR1 and CDR2 are MDHEN and SYDVKM. The CDR3 has 15 amino acids. Losses at the gene ends were 3 bases for V and 5 bases for J; bases not matched to a gene: 5. The CDR3 protein is CASSFDNRGHQPQHF. The CDR3 nucleotides read TGTGCCAGCAGTTTCGATAACAGGGGGCATCAGCCCCAGCATTTT.